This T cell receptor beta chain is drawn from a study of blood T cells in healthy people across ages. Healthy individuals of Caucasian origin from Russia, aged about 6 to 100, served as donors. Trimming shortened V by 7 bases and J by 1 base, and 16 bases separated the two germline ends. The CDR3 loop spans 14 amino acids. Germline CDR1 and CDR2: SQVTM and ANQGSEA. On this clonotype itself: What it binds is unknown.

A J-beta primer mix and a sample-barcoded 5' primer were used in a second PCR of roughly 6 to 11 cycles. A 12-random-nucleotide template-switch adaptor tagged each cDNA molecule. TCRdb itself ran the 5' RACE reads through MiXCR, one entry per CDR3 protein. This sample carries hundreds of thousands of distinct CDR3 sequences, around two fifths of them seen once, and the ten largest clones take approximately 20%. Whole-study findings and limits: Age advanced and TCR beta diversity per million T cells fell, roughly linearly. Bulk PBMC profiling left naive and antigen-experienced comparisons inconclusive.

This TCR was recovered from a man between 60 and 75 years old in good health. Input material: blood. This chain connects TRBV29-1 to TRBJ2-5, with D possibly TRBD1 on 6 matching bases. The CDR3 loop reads CSAGTTGLQETQYF. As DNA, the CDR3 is TGCAGCGCTGGGACGACAGGTCTCCAAGAGACCCAGTACTTC.